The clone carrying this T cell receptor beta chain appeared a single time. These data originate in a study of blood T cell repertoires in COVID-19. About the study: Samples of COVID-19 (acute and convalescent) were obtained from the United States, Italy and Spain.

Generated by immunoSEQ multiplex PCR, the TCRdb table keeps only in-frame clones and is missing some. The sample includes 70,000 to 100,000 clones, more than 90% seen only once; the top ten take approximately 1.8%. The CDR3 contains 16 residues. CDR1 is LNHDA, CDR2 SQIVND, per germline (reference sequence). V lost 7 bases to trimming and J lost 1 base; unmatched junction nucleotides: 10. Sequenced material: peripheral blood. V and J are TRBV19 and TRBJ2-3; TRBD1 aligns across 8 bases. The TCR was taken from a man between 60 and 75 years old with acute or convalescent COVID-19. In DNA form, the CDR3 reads TGTGCCAGTACAAACGGACAGGGTTCGGGCACAGATACGCAGTATTTT. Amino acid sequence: CASTNGQGSGTDTQYF.